One sample yielded the 32 T cell receptor beta chains listed below, sequenced in a study of memory CD4+ T cells and cytomegalovirus serostatus (dated by TCRdb to about 2019). Single viable CD3+CD4+CD8-CD45RO+ cells were sorted as memory CD4+ T cells on a FACSAria II. Libraries were made using the immunoSEQ multiplex PCR assay. The table comes from immuneACCESS by way of TCRdb, which keeps in-frame sequences with V and J called. Part of the clones is missing from these tables; in studies checked, under half for an unresolved V gene and the rest for unknown reasons. Within this sample are tens of thousands of clones, with less than 85% of them counted one time only. Together, the top ten hold about 0.5% of the sample. The material sequenced was memory CD4+ T cells from blood. These receptors were taken from an adult in good health and CMV-seronegative. Some clones in this sample may be carry-over from other donors' samples.

This clone turned up a few times. The chain combines TRBV7-2 with TRBJ2-6; 9 bases are shared with TRBD2. Unmatched junction bases numbered 0, after V lost 6 bases and J lost 0 bases. The CDR3 extends over 15 amino acids. Germline lookup yields CDR1 SGHTA and CDR2 FQGNSA. The CDR3 DNA is TGTGCCAGCAGAGCGGGGGGCTCTGGGGCCAACGTCCTGACTTTC. This sequence encodes CASRAGGSGANVLTF. The whole variable domain, filled in from reference TRBV7-2 and TRBJ2-6, reads GAGVSQSPSNKVTEKGKDVELRCDPISGHTALYWYRQSLGQGLEFLIYFQGNSAPDKSGLPSDRFSAERTGGSVSTLTIQRTQQEDSAVYLCASRAGGSGANVLTFGAGSRLTVL.

The chain links TRBV28 to TRBJ1-6; the D is unclear. This CDR3 has 14 residues. V was trimmed by 11 bases and J by 3 bases, leaving 14 bases between them. Germline V gives CDR1 MDHEN, CDR2 SYDVKM. The CDR3 DNA sequence: TGTGCCGCCCTCTCCTCGGACTATAATTCACCCCTCCACTTT. Translated, it gives CAALSSDYNSPLHF.

This clone was seen more than once but under ten times. CDR3 amino acids: CASRVTALREPQHF. Written as DNA, the CDR3 is TGTGCCAGCAGGGTTACAGCGCTCAGGGAGCCCCAGCATTTT. This sequence joins TRBV2 and TRBJ1-5; perhaps TRBD1 as D (5 bases). The V gene lost 6 bases and the J gene lost 8 bases, with 17 bases spanning the gap. This CDR3 region has 14 residues. The germline gives CDR1 SNHLY, CDR2 FYNNEI. The full variable domain, its missing parts supplied by reference TRBV2 and TRBJ1-5, is EPEVTQTPSHQVTQMGQEVILRCVPISNHLYFYWYRQILGQKVEFLVSFYNNEISEKSEIFDDQFSVERPDGSNFTLKIRSTKLEDSAMYFCASRVTALREPQHFGDGTRLSIL.

The rearrangement links TRBV29-1 to TRBJ2-1; D unresolved. Germline V gives CDR1 SQVTM, CDR2 ANQGSEA. V lost 8 bases to trimming and J lost 10 bases, with 12 bases between them. The CDR3 is 10 amino acids. The CDR3 nucleotides read TGCAGCACCCTCCTGGGGGAGCAGTTCTTC. The encoded protein is CSTLLGEQFF.

This clone came up a few times. CDR3 protein: CASSLDRNQPQHF. Here the CDR3 DNA reads TGCGCCAGCAGCTTGGATCGTAATCAGCCCCAGCATTTT. This chain joins TRBV5-1 and TRBJ1-5; no clear D gene. V lost 0 bases and J 4 bases, leaving 5 bases between the germline ends. The CDR3 has 13 amino acids. CDR1 and CDR2 (germline): SGHRS, YFSETQ.

This clone was seen just once. The chain is built from TRBV25-1 and TRBJ2-2, with D perhaps matching TRBD1 or TRBD2 (5 bases each). The germline V gene has CDR1 MGHDK and CDR2 SYGVNS. Between the trimmed V and J ends, which lost 3 bases and 1 base, there was a span of 9 bases. The CDR3 spans 15 residues. The CDR3 DNA is TGTGCCAGCAGTGAGTGGGGGATGAACACCGGGGAGCTGTTTTTT. Protein: CASSEWGMNTGELFF.

V gene TRBV18 combines with J gene TRBJ1-2, with 7 bases matching TRBD1. Trimming cost V 4 bases and J 6 bases; bases outside gene matches: 2. Germline V gene data show CDR1 as KGHSH and CDR2 as LQKENI. There are 12 residues in the CDR3. CDR3 protein: CASSLTGDGYTF. As DNA, the CDR3 is TGTGCCAGCTCACTAACAGGGGATGGCTACACCTTC.

The V call is TRBV27, the J call TRBJ2-7; 12 nucleotides align to TRBD2. V shed 4 bases and J 4 bases; nucleotides not matched to a gene: 2. This CDR3 has 14 residues. Germline CDR1 reads MNHEY; CDR2 reads SMNVEV (reference sequence). CDR3 loop: CASSSGLAGYEQYF. Written as DNA, the CDR3 is TGTGCCAGCAGTTCCGGACTAGCGGGGTACGAGCAGTACTTC.

J is TRBJ2-5 and V is TRBV7-8; no firm D call. This CDR3 is 11 amino acids long. Trimming left V 3 bases short and J 4 bases short, with 3 bases between. Germline V gene lookup returns CDR1 SGHVS and CDR2 FQNEAQ. This CDR3 reads CASSFLETQYF. CDR3 DNA: TGTGCCAGCAGCTTCCTAGAGACCCAGTACTTC. The variable domain in full, completed from reference TRBV7-8 and TRBJ2-5, reads GAGVSQSPRYKVAKRGQDVALRCDPISGHVSLFWYQQALGQGPEFLTYFQNEAQLDKSGLPSDRFFAERPEGSVSTLKIQRTQQEDSAVYLCASSFLETQYFGPGTRLLVL.

This clone appeared once. The gene calls are TRBV5-6 and TRBJ2-7, with 9 bases matching TRBD2. V was clipped by 6 bases and J by 3 bases; unmatched bases: 10. The germline V gene has CDR1 SGHDT and CDR2 YYEEEE. This CDR3 has 15 amino acids. The CDR3 DNA is TGTGCCAGCAACAATAGCGGGAGTGTTTTCTACGAGCAGTACTTC. Residues: CASNNSGSVFYEQYF.

The V call is TRBV9, the J call TRBJ1-1; 8 nucleotides line up with TRBD1. Germline loops: CDR1 SGDLS, CDR2 YYNGEE. The CDR3 length is 15 residues. Losses at the gene ends were 0 bases for V and 3 bases for J; bases not matched to a gene: 4. This CDR3 is CASSVDGQGYTEAFF. The CDR3 bases are TGTGCCAGCAGCGTAGACGGACAGGGATACACTGAAGCTTTCTTT.

This clone was seen a few times. The chain carries TRBV28 and TRBJ1-1; D uncertain. V was pared by 3 bases and J by 7 bases, with 9 bases between. The CDR3 extends over 12 amino acids. Germline V gives CDR1 MDHEN, CDR2 SYDVKM. The CDR3, as DNA: TGTGCCAGCAGTTTGCCGGCCCTTGAAGCTTTCTTT. Protein: CASSLPALEAFF.

This clone was seen more than once but under ten times. The genes are TRBV14 and TRBJ2-1, with 9 nucleotides matching TRBD2. The germline gives CDR1 SGHDN, CDR2 FVKESK. Trimming removed 2 bases from V and 6 bases from J; junction bases left unmatched: 8. This CDR3 region has 16 residues. CDR3 amino acids: CASSQIPGLAANEQFF. In nucleotides, the CDR3 is TGTGCCAGCAGCCAAATTCCGGGACTAGCTGCCAATGAGCAGTTCTTC. Using reference TRBV14 and TRBJ2-1 for the parts outside the CDR3, the full variable domain is EAGVTQFPSHSVIEKGQTVTLRCDPISGHDNLYWYRRVMGKEIKFLLHFVKESKQDESGMPNNRFLAERTGGTYSTLKVQPAELEDSGVYFCASSQIPGLAANEQFFGPGTRLTVL.

This clone was picked up one time. The V gene is TRBV28, the J gene TRBJ2-1; 11 nucleotides align to TRBD2. V gave up 6 bases and J gave up 4 bases; unmatched junction bases: 5. The CDR3 is 15 residues long. Looked up from germline, CDR1 is MDHEN and CDR2 is SYDVKM. CDR3 loop: CASRPTSGGYNEQFF. The CDR3 DNA reads TGTGCCAGCAGGCCTACTAGCGGGGGTTACAATGAGCAGTTCTTC.

As concerns this clone: This same CDR3 is encoded by further DNA sequences in the sample. This rearrangement joins TRBV12-5 to TRBJ2-3; D is uncertain. The CDR3 contains 13 residues. Trimming stripped 0 bases from V and 2 bases from J, with 3 bases between. Germline V lookup: CDR1 LGHNT, CDR2 FRNRAP. CDR3 loop: CASGLVFTDTQYF. CDR3 DNA sequence: TGTGCTAGTGGTTTGGTCTTCACAGATACGCAGTATTTT.

This clone was observed a handful of times. The same CDR3 is also encoded by other DNA sequences in this sample. The rearrangement joins TRBV18 to TRBJ2-3; D is ambiguous. CDR3 length: 13 residues. The ends were cut back, 2 bases at V and 0 bases at J, with 3 bases in the middle. Germline CDR1 reads KGHSH; CDR2 reads LQKENI. The chain's CDR3 is CASSPESTDTQYF. The CDR3 DNA reads as TGTGCCAGCTCACCAGAGAGCACAGATACGCAGTATTTT. The variable domain in full, with the rest retrieved from reference TRBV18 and TRBJ2-3, is NAGVMQNPRHLVRRRGQEARLRCSPMKGHSHVYWYRQLPEEGLKFMVYLQKENIIDESGMPKERFSAEFPKEGPSILRIQQVVRGDSAAYFCASSPESTDTQYFGPGTRLTVL.

This clone was seen only a few times. The rearrangement uses TRBV5-4 and TRBJ1-2; the D is unclear. The CDR3 sequence is 11 residues long. Deletions cut 7 bases from V and 6 bases from J, with 10 bases between. Germline V gives CDR1 SGHNT, CDR2 YYREEE (reference sequence). CDR3: CASGRTHGYTF. CDR3 DNA sequence: TGTGCCAGCGGTAGGACCCATGGCTACACCTTC. Using reference TRBV5-4 and TRBJ1-2 for the parts outside the CDR3, the full variable domain is ETGVTQSPTHLIKTRGQQVTLRCSSQSGHNTVSWYQQALGQGPQFIFQYYREEENGRGNFPPRFSGLQFPNYSSELNVNALELDDSALYLCASGRTHGYTFGSGTRLTVV.

The CDR3: CASSLSGAYEQYF. In nucleotides, the CDR3 is TGTGCCAGCAGCTTATCCGGGGCCTACGAGCAGTACTTC. This chain links TRBV7-6 with TRBJ2-7; perhaps TRBD2 as D (5 bases). The CDR3 length is 13 residues. V lost 2 bases and J 2 bases, leaving 7 bases between the germline ends. The germline V gene encodes CDR1 SGHVS and CDR2 FNYEAQ.

This clone was detected only once. V and J are TRBV11-2 and TRBJ1-1; D remains unclear. V was shortened by 1 base and J by 0 bases, with 9 bases between the two germline ends. This CDR3 is built from 15 residues. Looked up from germline, CDR1 is SGHAT and CDR2 is FQNNGV. The CDR3, as DNA: TGTGCCAGCAGCTTAGGGGCGGGGATGAACACTGAAGCTTTCTTT. This gives the protein CASSLGAGMNTEAFF.

A few counts support this clone. V is TRBV6-5 and J is TRBJ2-3; 7 bases map to TRBD1. Germline V gene data show CDR1 as MNHEY and CDR2 as SVGAGI. The CDR3 is made up of 14 amino acids. The ends lost 2 bases at V and 3 bases at J; junction bases unmatched: 2. The CDR3 DNA is TGTGCCAGCAGTTACGACAGGGAGACAGATACGCAGTATTTT. Translating it yields CASSYDRETDTQYF.

The rearrangement uses TRBV30 and TRBJ2-3; TRBD2 aligns across 8 bases. This CDR3 region has 13 residues. Trimming cost V 8 bases and J 0 bases; bases outside gene matches: 4. Germline V lookup: CDR1 GTSNPN, CDR2 SVGIG (reference sequence). CDR3 nucleotides: TGTGCCGGGACTAGATCTAGCACAGATACGCAGTATTTT. It codes for CAGTRSSTDTQYF.

The chain employs TRBV11-2 and TRBJ1-3; D is uncertain. The ends were cut back, 4 bases at V and 2 bases at J, with 18 bases in the middle. Germline V gives CDR1 SGHAT, CDR2 FQNNGV. This CDR3 comprises 17 residues. CDR3 in DNA: TGTGCCAGCAGCTCTTACCAGGTCTGGGGTACTGGAAACACCATATATTTT. This sequence encodes CASSSYQVWGTGNTIYF.

The rearrangement links TRBV29-1 to TRBJ1-1; 8 bases match TRBD1. The CDR3 consists of 13 residues. V lost 8 bases to trimming and J lost 1 base; unmatched junction nucleotides: 6. The germline gives CDR1 SQVTM, CDR2 ANQGSEA. CDR3 sequence reads: CSSRTGRNTEAFF. DNA for the CDR3: TGCAGCTCCCGGACAGGGAGGAACACTGAAGCTTTCTTT.

This chain links TRBV19 with TRBJ2-1; D is possibly TRBD1 (6 bases). V lost 1 base, J lost 12 bases, and 13 bases lay in between. CDR1 LNHDA and CDR2 SQIVND come from the germline V gene (reference sequence). The CDR3 runs to 13 residues. As DNA, the CDR3 is TGTGCCAGTAGTATAGCAGGGGCTCGACCGCAGTTCTTC. Encoded protein: CASSIAGARPQFF.

The rearrangement joins TRBV2 to TRBJ1-5, with D possibly matching TRBD1 (6 bases). The CDR3 has 14 residues. Germline V gene sequence: CDR1 SNHLY, CDR2 FYNNEI. This CDR3 reads CASAGEISNQPQHF. The CDR3 region has the DNA TGTGCATCCGCAGGGGAAATCAGCAATCAGCCCCAGCATTTT.

The rearrangement uses TRBV5-1 and TRBJ2-3; the D is unclear. This CDR3 contains 15 residues. V lost 4 bases and J 5 bases, leaving 17 bases between the germline ends. Germline V gene data show CDR1 as SGHRS and CDR2 as YFSETQ. The CDR3: CASSTTGQPGDTQYF. Here the CDR3 DNA reads TGCGCCAGCAGCACTACGGGCCAGCCAGGAGATACGCAGTATTTT.

V gene TRBV7-2 combines with J gene TRBJ2-2; no reliable D call. V shed 2 bases and J shed 7 bases, with 5 bases lying between them. This CDR3 region has 12 residues. CDR1 and CDR2 (germline): SGHTA, FQGNSA. CDR3 loop: CASSLYYGELFF. In nucleotides, the CDR3 is TGTGCCAGCAGCTTATATTACGGGGAGCTGTTTTTT.

V usage is TRBV27 and J usage is TRBJ1-4, with no clear D. The V end was cut by 3 bases, the J end by 5 bases, with 13 bases between. The length of the CDR3 is 15 residues. The germline V gene has CDR1 MNHEY and CDR2 SMNVEV (reference sequence). CDR3: CASSLLREGNEKLFF. DNA of the CDR3: TGTGCCAGCAGTTTGTTGCGGGAAGGGAATGAAAAACTGTTTTTT.

CDR3 in amino acids: CASSLGFRVAKNIQYF. In DNA, the CDR3 is TGTGCCAGCAGCTTAGGGTTTCGGGTAGCCAAAAACATTCAGTACTTC. The rearrangement joins TRBV7-2 to TRBJ2-4; D not resolved. The germline gives CDR1 SGHTA, CDR2 FQGNSA. The CDR3 runs to 16 residues. The V and J ends lost 1 base and 0 bases respectively, with 10 bases between them.

V is TRBV19 and J is TRBJ2-2, with 7 bases aligning to TRBD2. Per germline, CDR1 LNHDA and CDR2 SQIVND (reference sequence). Unmatched junction bases numbered 2, after V lost 3 bases and J lost 4 bases. CDR3 length: 14 amino acids. In nucleotides, the CDR3 is TGTGCCAGTAGTATGCGGGAGCGCACCGGGGAGCTGTTTTTT. This gives the protein CASSMRERTGELFF.

The gene calls are TRBV11-2 and TRBJ2-7; D gene unclear. The CDR3 loop spans 13 amino acids. Trimming removed 3 bases at V and 1 base at J, with 7 bases between. In germline, CDR1 is SGHAT, CDR2 FQNNGV. CDR3 nucleotides: TGTGCCAGCAGCTTTTTCCCGTCCTACGAGCAGTACTTC. It specifies CASSFFPSYEQYF.

The chain couples TRBV19 to TRBJ2-6; weak D call: TRBD2 (6 bases). Looked up from germline, CDR1 is LNHDA and CDR2 is SQIVND (reference sequence). The germline V and J ends were trimmed by 6 bases and 0 bases, with 18 bases remaining between them. The CDR3 runs to 18 residues. The CDR3 nucleotides read TGTGCCAGTAGCCATAGGGGACTCGATTACTCTGGGGCCAACGTCCTGACTTTC. It codes for CASSHRGLDYSGANVLTF.